Following are 20 T cell receptor beta chains from one sample sequenced in a study of control samples from healthy donors and cancer patients. Assay used: immunoSEQ multiplex PCR; TCRdb lists only in-frame clones, some missing. The data hold fewer than 200,000 clones, with 85% to 95% observed a single time. The sequenced sample was blood. The receptors originated from a man aged 18 to 30 in good health.

The chain recombines TRBV12-3 or TRBV12-4 with TRBJ2-3; D may match TRBD1 or TRBD2 (5 bases each). The CDR3 covers 13 residues. V was pared by 0 bases and J by 6 bases, with 7 bases between. This chain's CDR3 is CASSLAGVDTQYF. CDR3 nucleotide sequence: TGTGCCAGCAGTTTAGCGGGGGTTGATACGCAGTATTTT.

This clone was detected only once. CDR3 coding DNA: TGTGCCAGCAGCGTAGTTGGGCAGGGGGCTGGCTACACCTTC. It yields the protein CASSVVGQGAGYTF. The V call is TRBV9, the J call TRBJ1-2; 8 nucleotides match TRBD1. V shed 0 bases, J shed 7 bases, and the junction held 5 bases outside the gene matches. The germline V gene has CDR1 SGDLS and CDR2 YYNGEE. The CDR3 is 14 amino acids.

This chain connects TRBV19 to TRBJ1-2, with D unclear. V was shortened by 10 bases and J by 7 bases, with 16 bases between the two germline ends. The CDR3 is made up of 12 amino acids. The V gene's germline CDR1 is LNHDA and CDR2 SQIVND (reference sequence). CDR3 bases: TGTGCCACCACCGGCTGGGGTGGTGGCTACACCTTC. Translation: CATTGWGGGYTF.

This clone was observed a few times. The chain is built from TRBV28 and TRBJ1-5, with D possibly being TRBD1 (6 bases). V gave up 3 bases and J gave up 6 bases, with 15 bases separating them. CDR1 and CDR2 from the germline V gene are MDHEN and SYDVKM. The CDR3 length is 15 residues. CDR3 amino acids: CASSFPKGGSQPQHF. CDR3 sequence (DNA): TGTGCCAGCAGTTTTCCAAAGGGGGGGAGTCAGCCCCAGCATTTT. Looking up the rest from reference TRBV28 and TRBJ1-5 gives the full variable domain: DVKVTQSSRYLVKRTGEKVFLECVQDMDHENMFWYRQDPGLGLRLIYFSYDVKMKEKGDIPEGYSVSREKKERFSLILESASTNQTSMYLCASSFPKGGSQPQHFGDGTRLSIL.

This clone was found once. The V call is TRBV3-1 (or the pseudogene TRBV3-2), the J call TRBJ2-5; D not certain. CDR1 is LGHDT and CDR2 is YNNKEL in the germline V gene (reference sequence). This CDR3 has 13 amino acids. With 0 bases removed from V and 1 base from J, the gap between germline ends came to 3 bases. CDR3 amino acids: CASSQDLQETQYF. The CDR3 DNA reads as TGTGCCAGCAGCCAAGACCTCCAAGAGACCCAGTACTTC.

V and J are TRBV21-1 and TRBJ2-1; TRBD2, the table's D call, was not compared with the DNA. TRBV21-1 is a pseudogene locus. The CDR3 runs to 18 residues. This chain's CDR3 is CASSKDPRAGGPCNEQFF. The CDR3 DNA follows: TGTGCCAGCAGCAAAGACCCAAGAGCGGGGGGGCCTTGCAATGAGCAGTTCTTC.

This chain connects TRBV9 to TRBJ2-7, with 8 bases lining up with TRBD2. CDR3 length: 15 amino acids. Germline assignment: CDR1 SGDLS and CDR2 YYNGEE. V was pared by 0 bases and J by 4 bases, with 6 bases of the junction left unmatched. The DNA for the CDR3 is TGTGCCAGCAGCGTAGATAGCGGGGCTAGATACGAGCAGTACTTC. It encodes CASSVDSGARYEQYF.

The V and J genes are TRBV18 and TRBJ2-3; D unclear. Trimming removed 3 bases at V and 2 bases at J, with 9 bases between. The CDR3 is 14 residues long. In germline, CDR1 is KGHSH, CDR2 LQKENI. CDR3 coding DNA: TGTGCCAGCTCACCCGGAGCAAACACAGATACGCAGTATTTT. Translating gives CASSPGANTDTQYF.

The chain is built from TRBV5-1 and TRBJ1-1; D might be TRBD1 (6 bases). CDR1 and CDR2 from the germline V gene are SGHRS and YFSETQ. The length of the CDR3 is 14 residues. Trimming took 3 bases from V and 0 from J, leaving 9 bases between them. The CDR3 sequence: CASSSRGVNTEAFF. CDR3 in DNA: TGCGCCAGCAGCTCCAGGGGTGTGAACACTGAAGCTTTCTTT. Full variable domain (outside the CDR3, taken from reference TRBV5-1 and TRBJ1-1): KAGVTQTPRYLIKTRGQQVTLSCSPISGHRSVSWYQQTPGQGLQFLFEYFSETQRNKGNFPGRFSGRQFSNSRSEMNVSTLELGDSALYLCASSSRGVNTEAFFGQGTRLTVV.

This sequence joins TRBV11-2 and TRBJ1-6; the match to TRBD1 covers 8 bases. The CDR3 loop spans 16 amino acids. Per the germline V gene, CDR1 is SGHAT and CDR2 is FQNNGV. The V gene end was trimmed by 1 base and the J gene end by 5 bases; junction bases not matched to a gene: 4. Here the CDR3 DNA reads TGTGCCAGCAGCTTAGTGACAGGGGCTAATAATTCACCCCTCCACTTT. Translation: CASSLVTGANNSPLHF.

This clone was recorded only once. The J gene is TRBJ2-2, the V gene TRBV30, with 7 bases that match TRBD2. Trimming cost V 0 bases and J 5 bases; bases outside gene matches: 6. This CDR3 is built from 15 residues. Germline V gene sequence: CDR1 GTSNPN, CDR2 SVGIG (reference sequence). CDR3 region: CAWSVGRVNTGELFF. In DNA, the CDR3 is TGTGCCTGGAGTGTGGGGAGGGTAAATACCGGGGAGCTGTTTTTT.

V usage is TRBV5-4 and J usage is TRBJ2-7; 12 positions agree with TRBD1. Germline V gives CDR1 SGHNT, CDR2 YYREEE (reference sequence). CDR3 size: 16 residues. The V and J ends lost 3 bases and 5 bases, in that order; junction bases with no gene match: 9. CDR3 bases: TGTGCCAGCAGCTACCCAACGGGACAGGGGGCTGACGAGCAGTACTTC. Amino acid sequence: CASSYPTGQGADEQYF. Variable domain in full (rest from reference TRBV5-4 and TRBJ2-7): ETGVTQSPTHLIKTRGQQVTLRCSSQSGHNTVSWYQQALGQGPQFIFQYYREEENGRGNFPPRFSGLQFPNYSSELNVNALELDDSALYLCASSYPTGQGADEQYFGPGTRLTVT.

This clone occurred a few times. The V call is TRBV19, the J call TRBJ1-3, with D maybe TRBD1 (6 bases). This CDR3 region has 15 residues. The germline gives CDR1 LNHDA, CDR2 SQIVND (reference sequence). V was trimmed by 7 bases and J by 2 bases, leaving 15 bases between them. This chain's CDR3 is CASKTRGEAGNTIYF. The DNA of the CDR3 is TGTGCCAGTAAAACGAGGGGGGAAGCTGGAAACACCATATATTTT.

This clone appeared a few times. The rearrangement joins TRBV7-9 to TRBJ1-1; D is perhaps TRBD1 (6 bases). This CDR3 spans 13 amino acids. In germline, CDR1 is SEHNR, CDR2 FQNEAQ (reference sequence). V shed 6 bases and J shed 5 bases, with 13 bases lying between them. CDR3 DNA sequence: TGTGCCAGCAGGTTACAGGGTCGGACTGAAGCTTTCTTT. This gives the protein CASRLQGRTEAFF.

This clone was seen just once. The V and J genes are TRBV19 and TRBJ1-6; 7 bases align to TRBD1. This CDR3 comprises 21 residues. The V gene end was trimmed by 6 bases and the J gene end by 7 bases; junction bases not matched to a gene: 27. Germline CDR1 and CDR2: LNHDA and SQIVND (reference sequence). As DNA, the CDR3 is TGTGCCAGTAGCACCCAACGGCGGGACAGTTTTAGTCTTGGATGGAATTCACCCCTCCACTTT. Translating it yields CASSTQRRDSFSLGWNSPLHF.

This chain joins TRBV4-1 and TRBJ1-2, with 7 bases that match TRBD1. Unmatched junction bases numbered 5, after V lost 3 bases and J lost 4 bases. The CDR3 is made up of 14 amino acids. Germline V CDR1 and CDR2: MGHRA, YSYEKL. The CDR3 DNA is TGCGCCAGCAGCCACGACAGGGTGGGCTATGGCTACACCTTC. Its protein is CASSHDRVGYGYTF.

This clone appeared a single time. This chain connects TRBV19 to TRBJ2-7; D could derive from TRBD1 or TRBD2 (5 bases each). CDR1 is LNHDA, CDR2 SQIVND, per germline (reference sequence). The CDR3 loop spans 13 amino acids. Trimming removed 10 bases at V and 2 bases at J, with 15 bases between. The CDR3 reads CATRDVLTYEQYF. The CDR3 DNA sequence: TGTGCCACCCGGGACGTCCTAACCTACGAGCAGTACTTC.

J is TRBJ2-1 and V is TRBV2; 7 nucleotides line up with TRBD1. With V trimmed by 7 bases and J by 5 bases, 5 bases remained unmatched. The CDR3 covers 13 residues. Germline-derived CDR1 and CDR2 are SNHLY and FYNNEI. The CDR3 DNA is TGTGCCAGCACCTGGGACAGCCACAATGAGCAGTTCTTC. This gives the protein CASTWDSHNEQFF.

This clone was observed a single time. V and J are TRBV29-1 and TRBJ2-7; the match to TRBD2 covers 11 bases. The CDR3 runs 12 residues. J was trimmed by 4 bases and V by 5 bases; bases with no gene match: 1. The germline V gene encodes CDR1 SQVTM and CDR2 ANQGSEA. The CDR3 nucleotides read TGCAGCGTTAGGACTAGCGGGTACGAGCAGTACTTC. Translation gives CSVRTSGYEQYF.

This rearrangement joins TRBV20-1 to TRBJ2-5; TRBD2 matches at 9 bases. V shed 3 bases and J 2 bases; nucleotides not matched to a gene: 4. Per germline, CDR1 DFQATT and CDR2 SNEGSKA (reference sequence). The CDR3 is 14 amino acids. The CDR3 DNA reads TGCAGTGCTAGTCGCGGGGGGGTACAAGAGACCCAGTACTTC. This translates into CSASRGGVQETQYF.